This T cell receptor (beta chain) was observed in a study of T cell responses to AZD1222 COVID-19 vaccine. Study-level results: Only five or six AZD1222 recipients were seropositive at baseline.

Data came from immunoSEQ multiplex PCR; TCRdb stores just in-frame clones and leaves some out. The sample has 150,000 to 250,000 clones, roughly 92% seen once. Concerning this clone itself: Its specificity is unknown.

The TCR was taken from an adult who received the AZD1222 COVID-19 vaccine. The specimen was peripheral blood, collected 28 days after the second AZD1222 dose.

CDR3 sequence reads: CASSLTGGTSLPGEQFF. The CDR3 DNA sequence: TGCGCCAGCAGCTTAACCGGCGGGACTAGCCTACCTGGCGAGCAGTTCTTC. The chain couples TRBV5-1 to TRBJ2-1, with 9 bases fitting TRBD2. V shed 2 bases, J shed 10 bases, and the junction held 16 bases outside the gene matches. This CDR3 is built from 17 residues. The germline V gene encodes CDR1 SGHRS and CDR2 YFSETQ.